Here is one TCR beta chain with its context. These data originate in a study of blood T cell repertoires in COVID-19. As for the study in general: The United States, Italy and Spain were the sources of the acute and convalescent COVID-19 samples.

The length of the CDR3 is 14 residues. CDR1 LGHNT and CDR2 FRNRAP come from the germline V gene. The germline V and J ends were trimmed by 0 bases and 4 bases, with 10 bases remaining between them. Methods used by the authors: Estimation of nucleated cell counts was performed using reference gene primer amplification. The table came from immunoSEQ multiplex PCR; TCRdb's copy has only in-frame clones and leaves some out. For V, J and clone size, that table is used; D and trimming come from the DNA. The data contain 150,000 to 200,000 clones, over 70% of them seen just once; the ten biggest clones take up roughly 6.4%.

Sequencing input: peripheral blood. The origin of this receptor is a man aged 55 to 70 with acute or convalescent COVID-19. The rearrangement uses TRBV12-5 and TRBJ2-7, with a possible D match to TRBD1 (6 bases). The CDR3 reads CASGLVVRGYEQYF. In DNA form, the CDR3 reads TGTGCTAGTGGTTTGGTGGTCAGGGGATACGAGCAGTACTTC.